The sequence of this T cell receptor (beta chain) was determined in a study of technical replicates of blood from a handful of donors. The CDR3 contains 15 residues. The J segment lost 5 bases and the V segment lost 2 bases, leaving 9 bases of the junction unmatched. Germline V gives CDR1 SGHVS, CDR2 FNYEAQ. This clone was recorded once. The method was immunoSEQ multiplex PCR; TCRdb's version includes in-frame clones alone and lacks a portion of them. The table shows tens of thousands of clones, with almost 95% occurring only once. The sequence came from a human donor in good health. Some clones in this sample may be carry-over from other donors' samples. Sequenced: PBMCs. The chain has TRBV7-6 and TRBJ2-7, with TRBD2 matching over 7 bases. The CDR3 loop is CASSLLWGGVDEQYF. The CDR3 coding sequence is TGTGCCAGCAGCTTACTGTGGGGGGGAGTCGACGAGCAGTACTTC.